This TCR beta chain is drawn from a study of cytomegalovirus exposure and HLA in healthy donors. On this clone itself: Antigen specificity is unknown.

It was with 60 Vbeta and 13 Jbeta primers that the PCR ran. The assay was immunoSEQ multiplex PCR, and TCRdb's table has in-frame clones only and misses some. The sample shows 100,000 to 150,000 clones, roughly four fifths of them seen only once. The germline V and J ends were trimmed by 0 bases and 5 bases, with 16 bases remaining between them. Germline V gene data show CDR1 as SGHDN and CDR2 as FVKESK. The CDR3 runs to 17 residues. The study's findings and limits: Highly shared sequence variants in one cluster were likely a sequencing artifact.

The sequence was obtained from a woman aged 45 to 65 in good health and CMV-seronegative. Sequenced: PBMCs. The rearrangement links TRBV14 to TRBJ1-4; D ambiguous. CDR3 sequence reads: CASSQDGGRPRNEKLFF. The CDR3 nucleotides read TGTGCCAGCAGCCAAGATGGCGGGCGACCTCGGAATGAAAAACTGTTTTTT.